Presented here are 10 T cell receptor beta chains from one specimen sequenced in a study of persistence of HIV-infected CD4 T cells. Sequencing used immunoSEQ version 4 in survey mode. Assay: immunoSEQ multiplex PCR; the TCRdb copy retains only in-frame clones and omits some. The repertoire holds tens of thousands of clones, with around 74% as singletons. An overlapping HIV-1 Gag peptide pool stimulated these cells at about 1 ug/peptide/mL. CD4+ T cells upregulating both CD40 ligand and CD69 were sorted as responding cells. Their target antigens are unknown. Material: CD4+ T cells sorted from PBMCs after approximately 19-hour stimulation, obtained from a patient who received antiretroviral therapy. Receptors were obtained from an adult man with HIV who was CMV-seropositive.

This rearrangement joins TRBV30 to TRBJ1-2; D perhaps matches TRBD1 (5 bases). The germline V gene encodes CDR1 GTSNPN and CDR2 SVGIG (reference sequence). This CDR3 is 12 amino acids long. V lost 2 bases to trimming and J lost 4 bases, with 8 bases between them. The CDR3 DNA reads as TGTGCCTGGAGTCGGGGGTCCTATGGCTACACCTTC. Its translation: CAWSRGSYGYTF.

The CDR3 nucleotides read TGTGCCAGCAGTCCCGAAGGACAGGGGTTCGGTAATGAAAAACTGTTTTTT. This sequence encodes CASSPEGQGFGNEKLFF. This chain joins TRBV28 and TRBJ1-4; 9 bases agree with TRBD1. Germline CDR1 and CDR2: MDHEN and SYDVKM. The CDR3 contains 17 residues. Trimming at V came to 5 bases and at J to 4 bases, leaving 11 bases not matched to a gene.

This sequence joins TRBV7-2 and TRBJ1-1, with 7 bases identical to TRBD1. The J segment lost 4 bases and the V segment lost 6 bases, leaving 5 bases of the junction unmatched. This CDR3 is 13 amino acids long. The germline V gene encodes CDR1 SGHTA and CDR2 FQGNSA. This CDR3 is CASRETGSTEAFF. As DNA, the CDR3 is TGTGCCAGCAGGGAGACAGGGTCCACTGAAGCTTTCTTT.

This clone was observed a handful of times. The genes are TRBV5-8 and TRBJ1-5; D unclear. The CDR3 has 12 amino acids. Germline V gives CDR1 SGHTS, CDR2 YDEGEE. V was pared by 4 bases and J by 5 bases, with 7 bases between. CDR3 amino acids: CASSRRDQPQHF. CDR3 in DNA: TGTGCCAGCAGCCGTAGGGATCAGCCCCAGCATTTT.

This chain links TRBV19 with TRBJ1-5; TRBD1 might be the D (5 bases). The V gene's germline CDR1 is LNHDA and CDR2 SQIVND (reference sequence). V was pared by 3 bases and J by 3 bases, with 12 bases between. This CDR3 comprises 15 residues. This CDR3 is CASSIIAGTNQPQHF. The CDR3 DNA reads TGTGCCAGTAGTATCATTGCAGGGACCAATCAGCCCCAGCATTTT.

The chain links TRBV9 to TRBJ2-1; unclear D gene. The CDR3 covers 13 residues. Germline CDR1 SGDLS, CDR2 YYNGEE. The V end lost 0 bases, the J end lost 5 bases, and 6 bases lay between the germline ends. The CDR3 coding sequence is TGTGCCAGCAGCGTAGGTAGCAACAATGAGCAGTTCTTC. This translates into CASSVGSNNEQFF.

This chain's CDR3 is CASTNKGVWAFF. The CDR3 DNA is TGTGCCAGCACCAATAAAGGGGTGTGGGCTTTCTTT. This rearrangement joins TRBV6-5 to TRBJ1-1, with a tentative D call TRBD1 (5 bases). The V and J ends lost 7 bases and 11 bases respectively, with 17 bases between them. The CDR3 totals 12 residues. CDR1 and CDR2 (germline): MNHEY, SVGAGI.

The CDR3 DNA is TGCGCCAGCAGCCAAGTTCTCATTCGGACAGGGGCCACCGGGGAGCTGTTTTTT. Its translation: CASSQVLIRTGATGELFF. The chain carries TRBV4-1 and TRBJ2-2; 9 nucleotides agree with TRBD1. The CDR3 extends over 18 amino acids. Germline loops: CDR1 MGHRA, CDR2 YSYEKL. The V segment lost 1 base and the J segment 4 bases; nucleotides outside the gene matches: 10.

The table lists this clone with a few counts. The CDR3 sequence is CASSLTSASSYEQYF. The CDR3, as DNA: TGTGCCAGCAGCCTTACTAGCGCCAGCTCCTACGAGCAGTACTTC. The chain couples TRBV28 to TRBJ2-7; 7 nucleotides match TRBD2. This CDR3 has 15 residues. Per germline, CDR1 MDHEN and CDR2 SYDVKM. The trim removed 6 bases at V and 0 bases at J, leaving 8 bases unmatched.

The V and J genes are TRBV25-1 and TRBJ1-1; D is ambiguous. Between the trimmed V and J ends, which lost 0 bases and 6 bases, there was a span of 14 bases. In germline, CDR1 is MGHDK, CDR2 SYGVNS. This CDR3 has 15 residues. The CDR3 is CASSEYGRKNPEAFF. The CDR3 DNA reads TGTGCCAGCAGTGAATACGGCAGGAAAAACCCTGAAGCTTTCTTT.